This T cell receptor (beta chain) came from a study of blood T cells in healthy people across ages. Study-wide results and limits: The CMV status of each donor remained undetermined, and this could have confounded shifts in expanded clonotypes. Unsorted PBMCs prevented conclusive naive versus antigen-experienced comparison.

The germline V and J ends were trimmed by 5 bases and 0 bases, with 15 bases remaining between them. The CDR3 spans 16 residues. The germline V gene encodes CDR1 SGHTA and CDR2 FQGNSA. This clonotype was counted between two and nine times. Its antigen is still unknown. In each sample, at least 6.5 million PBMCs were isolated. Samples each had at least 6 micrograms of total RNA extracted. Using a J-beta primer mix together with a sample-barcoded 5' primer, a second PCR was run for roughly 6 to 12 cycles. MiXCR was run by TCRdb on the 5' RACE reads, yielding one entry per CDR3 protein. The sample holds some 1.5 million distinct CDR3 sequences, roughly 30% seen once.

The clonotype was recovered from a young woman in good health. This chain joins TRBV7-2 and TRBJ2-3, with TRBD2 as a possible D gene (5 bases). The sequenced sample consisted of blood. The CDR3 is CASSPRGDLSTDTQYF. The CDR3 DNA reads TGTGCCAGCAGCCCCCGGGGAGACCTTAGCACAGATACGCAGTATTTT. The complete variable domain, with remaining parts taken from reference TRBV7-2 and TRBJ2-3, reads GAGVSQSPSNKVTEKGKDVELRCDPISGHTALYWYRQSLGQGLEFLIYFQGNSAPDKSGLPSDRFSAERTGGSVSTLTIQRTQQEDSAVYLCASSPRGDLSTDTQYFGPGTRLTVL.